This T cell receptor beta chain emerged from a study of Graves' ophthalmopathy and Graves' hyperthyroidism. As for the study in general: Specimen type is peripheral blood, obtained at initial diagnosis before any treatment. Study findings and constraints: Among thyroid clonotypes expanded above 0.001 frequency, most also appeared in blood. Both a roughly 70% sensitivity and an approximately 76% specificity characterized the model's predictions of ophthalmopathy progression.

No progression to ophthalmopathy over 18 months defined stable hyperthyroidism. This clonotype has ten or more counts. Its antigen is still unknown. The CDR3 covers 13 residues. In germline, CDR1 is SGDLS, CDR2 YYNGEE. V lost 0 bases to trimming and J lost 3 bases, with 6 bases between them. CDR3 regions of TCR beta were amplified from RNA transcripts. HTBI primers were used in a first-round RT-PCR, which preceded a second-round multiplex PCR. TCRdb processed the multiplex PCR reads anew with MiXCR; each CDR3 protein has one entry. The table shows about 390,000 distinct CDR3 sequences, with roughly 15% occurring only once.

This clonotype was obtained from an adult woman with stable Graves' hyperthyroidism. What was sequenced was peripheral blood. This chain joins TRBV9 and TRBJ1-2; D is unclear. The CDR3 loop is CASSVGRDYGYTF. The CDR3 DNA follows: TGTGCCAGCAGCGTAGGGAGAGACTATGGCTACACCTTC.